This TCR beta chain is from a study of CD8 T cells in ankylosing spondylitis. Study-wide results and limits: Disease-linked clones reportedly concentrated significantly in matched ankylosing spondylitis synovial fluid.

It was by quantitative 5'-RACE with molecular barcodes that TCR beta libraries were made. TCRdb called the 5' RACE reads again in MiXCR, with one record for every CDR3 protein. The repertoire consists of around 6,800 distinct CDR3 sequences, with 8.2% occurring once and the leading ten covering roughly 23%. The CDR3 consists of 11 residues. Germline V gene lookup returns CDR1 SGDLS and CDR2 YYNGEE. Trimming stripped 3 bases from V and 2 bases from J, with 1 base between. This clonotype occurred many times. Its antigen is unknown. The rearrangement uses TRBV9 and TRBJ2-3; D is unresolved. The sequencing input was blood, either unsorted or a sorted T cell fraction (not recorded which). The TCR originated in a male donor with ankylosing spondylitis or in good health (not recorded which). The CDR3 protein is CASSATDTQYF. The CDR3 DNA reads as TGTGCCAGCAGCGCCACAGATACGCAGTATTTT.